This is a list of T cell receptor beta chains from one sample in a study of cytomegalovirus exposure and HLA in healthy donors. Here immunoSEQ multiplex PCR was the method, and the copy in TCRdb shows in-frame clones only, minus some. The sample has more than 90,000 clones; roughly 80% are singletons. Source material: PBMCs. The receptors were sampled from a man aged 25-45 years in good health and CMV-seropositive. Each CDR3 is given with its conserved first and last residue. A D gene is named only where the DNA matches it firmly. Clone size is shown for a subset of rows, as once, few, many or a class of expanded clone.

CDR3nt: TGTGCCAGCAGTTTAATTGGGACAGGGGTCCCCCAGCATTTT
CDR3aa: CASSLIGTGVPQHF
d_gene: TRBD1
abundance: NA
j_gene: TRBJ1-5
v_gene: TRBV6-6

CDR3nt: TGTGCCAGTAGTGAAACAGGGGGTTCCTATGGCTACACCTTC
CDR3aa: CASSETGGSYGYTF
d_gene: TRBD1
abundance: NA
j_gene: TRBJ1-2
v_gene: TRBV19

CDR3nt: TGTGCCAGCAGCCCGGGACAGCGAAACAATGAGCAGTTCTTC
CDR3aa: CASSPGQRNNEQFF
d_gene: TRBD1
abundance: NA
j_gene: TRBJ2-1
v_gene: TRBV7-3

CDR3nt: TGTGCCAGCTCACCACCGGGACAGACCTTCTCTGGGGCCAACGTCCTGACTTTC
CDR3aa: CASSPPGQTFSGANVLTF
d_gene: TRBD1
abundance: NA
j_gene: TRBJ2-6
v_gene: TRBV18

CDR3nt: TGTGCCAGTTCTGGGTGGACAGTGAACACTGAAGCTTTCTTT
CDR3aa: CASSGWTVNTEAFF
d_gene: NA
abundance: NA
j_gene: TRBJ1-1
v_gene: TRBV19

CDR3nt: TGTGCCAGCAGCTTAGCGCAGGGGATCGGTGAAGCTTTCTTT
CDR3aa: CASSLAQGIGEAFF
d_gene: NA
abundance: NA
j_gene: TRBJ1-1
v_gene: TRBV7-9

CDR3nt: TGTGCCAGCAGTCGAGGACAGTTTAACTATGGCTACACCTTC
CDR3aa: CASSRGQFNYGYTF
d_gene: NA
abundance: NA
j_gene: TRBJ1-2
v_gene: TRBV6-5

CDR3nt: TGTGCCAGTAGTCCCACTGGCGGTGAGCAGTTCTTC
CDR3aa: CASSPTGGEQFF
d_gene: NA
abundance: NA
j_gene: TRBJ2-1
v_gene: TRBV19

CDR3nt: TGTGCACAAAACCGGGACACAACTAACTATGGCTACACCTTC
CDR3aa: CAQNRDTTNYGYTF
d_gene: NA
abundance: NA
j_gene: TRBJ1-2
v_gene: TRBV2

CDR3nt: TGTGCCAGCAGCAAACAAGTCTCTAACTATGGCTACACCTTC
CDR3aa: CASSKQVSNYGYTF
d_gene: NA
abundance: NA
j_gene: TRBJ1-2
v_gene: TRBV6-1

CDR3nt: TGTGCCAGCAGCTTACCCGGGGAGACCCAGTACTTC
CDR3aa: CASSLPGETQYF
d_gene: NA
abundance: NA
j_gene: TRBJ2-5
v_gene: TRBV7-6

CDR3nt: TGCAGCGTCCATGGACAGGGCCGCACCGGGGAGCTGTTTTTT
CDR3aa: CSVHGQGRTGELFF
d_gene: TRBD1
abundance: NA
j_gene: TRBJ2-2
v_gene: TRBV29-1

CDR3nt: TGTGCCAGCAGTTTAGGGGACAGAGGCTATGGCTACACCTTC
CDR3aa: CASSLGDRGYGYTF
d_gene: TRBD1
abundance: NA
j_gene: TRBJ1-2
v_gene: TRBV28

CDR3nt: TGTGCCAGCAGCCCTCGGACAGGGGACAACTATGGCTACACCTTC
CDR3aa: CASSPRTGDNYGYTF
d_gene: TRBD1
abundance: NA
j_gene: TRBJ1-2
v_gene: TRBV7-2

CDR3nt: TGCAGCGTCTCCCTGGCTTACGAGCAGTACTTC
CDR3aa: CSVSLAYEQYF
d_gene: NA
abundance: NA
j_gene: TRBJ2-7
v_gene: TRBV29-1

CDR3nt: TGTGCCAGCAGTCCGGGACAGGAGTACAATGAGCAGTTCTTC
CDR3aa: CASSPGQEYNEQFF
d_gene: TRBD1
abundance: medium-sized
j_gene: TRBJ2-1
v_gene: TRBV6-1

CDR3nt: TGTGCCAGCAGGCTGACAGGGGGCGGCTCACCCCTCCACTTT
CDR3aa: CASRLTGGGSPLHF
d_gene: TRBD1
abundance: NA
j_gene: TRBJ1-6
v_gene: TRBV6-6

CDR3nt: TGTGCCAGCACCCCCAGGGGGCAGGCCTACAATGAGCAGTTCTTC
CDR3aa: CASTPRGQAYNEQFF
d_gene: TRBD1
abundance: NA
j_gene: TRBJ2-1
v_gene: TRBV6-5

CDR3nt: TGTGCCAGCCGAAGGACAGTACGCTCTGGGGCCAACGTCCTGACTTTC
CDR3aa: CASRRTVRSGANVLTF
d_gene: NA
abundance: NA
j_gene: TRBJ2-6
v_gene: TRBV11-2

CDR3nt: TGTGCCAGCAGCTTGAATGGGGGGACCTACAATGAGCAGTTCTTC
CDR3aa: CASSLNGGTYNEQFF
d_gene: NA
abundance: few
j_gene: TRBJ2-1
v_gene: TRBV5-6

CDR3nt: TGTGCCAGCAGTGAGCAGGCAGATCAGCCCCAGCATTTT
CDR3aa: CASSEQADQPQHF
d_gene: NA
abundance: NA
j_gene: TRBJ1-5
v_gene: TRBV6-1

CDR3nt: TGTGCCAGCAGCGTAGGGGCTAGCCCCTACACCGGGGAGCTGTTTTTT
CDR3aa: CASSVGASPYTGELFF
d_gene: NA
abundance: NA
j_gene: TRBJ2-2
v_gene: TRBV9

CDR3nt: TGTGCCAGTACCTACCGGGGGGAGGCAAAAGCTTTCTTT
CDR3aa: CASTYRGEAKAFF
d_gene: NA
abundance: NA
j_gene: TRBJ1-1
v_gene: TRBV19

CDR3nt: TGCGCCAGCAAGACTAGCGGGAGTCACAATGAGCAGTTCTTC
CDR3aa: CASKTSGSHNEQFF
d_gene: TRBD2
abundance: NA
j_gene: TRBJ2-1
v_gene: TRBV10-2

CDR3nt: TGTGCCAGCAGTTACGGGGCCGGCACAGATACGCAGTATTTT
CDR3aa: CASSYGAGTDTQYF
d_gene: NA
abundance: NA
j_gene: TRBJ2-3
v_gene: TRBV6-5

CDR3nt: TGCGCCAGCAGCCGGCCCGCAGCGGGGGCCTCCGGGGAGCTGTTTTTT
CDR3aa: CASSRPAAGASGELFF
d_gene: TRBD2
abundance: NA
j_gene: TRBJ2-2
v_gene: TRBV5-1

CDR3nt: TGTGCCAGCAGTTTATACAGGCTTGAACAGCCCCAGCATTTT
CDR3aa: CASSLYRLEQPQHF
d_gene: NA
abundance: NA
j_gene: TRBJ1-5
v_gene: TRBV28

CDR3nt: TGTGCCAGCTCACCACCGAACAGGGGAAGTCATGGCTACACCTTC
CDR3aa: CASSPPNRGSHGYTF
d_gene: TRBD1
abundance: NA
j_gene: TRBJ1-2
v_gene: TRBV18

CDR3nt: TGTGCCAGTAGTGGGCTAGCGTCTACACAAGAGACCCAGTACTTC
CDR3aa: CASSGLASTQETQYF
d_gene: NA
abundance: NA
j_gene: TRBJ2-5
v_gene: TRBV19

CDR3nt: TGTGCCAGCAGCTTAAACTCCGGTAAAGAGACCCAGTACTTC
CDR3aa: CASSLNSGKETQYF
d_gene: NA
abundance: NA
j_gene: TRBJ2-5
v_gene: TRBV7-9

CDR3nt: TGTGCCAGCAGTTTTCTGGATTCGCTTCGCGGGGAGACCCAGTACTTC
CDR3aa: CASSFLDSLRGETQYF
d_gene: NA
abundance: NA
j_gene: TRBJ2-5
v_gene: TRBV28

CDR3nt: TGTGCCAGCAGTACGATACAGGGCCAGCCCCAGCATTTT
CDR3aa: CASSTIQGQPQHF
d_gene: NA
abundance: NA
j_gene: TRBJ1-5
v_gene: TRBV6-1

CDR3nt: TGTGCCAGTAGTATAGCCGGGACAGGGATAATCGGCTACACCTTC
CDR3aa: CASSIAGTGIIGYTF
d_gene: TRBD1
abundance: NA
j_gene: TRBJ1-2
v_gene: TRBV19

CDR3nt: TGTGCCAGTAGTGCGTTACAGGGGCGGCAGCCCCAGCATTTT
CDR3aa: CASSALQGRQPQHF
d_gene: TRBD1
abundance: NA
j_gene: TRBJ1-5
v_gene: TRBV19

CDR3nt: TGTGCTAGTGGTTTGAACCCGGTTAGCTCCTACAATGAGCAGTTCTTC
CDR3aa: CASGLNPVSSYNEQFF
d_gene: NA
abundance: NA
j_gene: TRBJ2-1
v_gene: TRBV12-5

CDR3nt: TGCAGCGTTGAAGTTGGGGGCAGTCGGTGGACGCAGTATTTT
CDR3aa: CSVEVGGSRWTQYF
d_gene: NA
abundance: NA
j_gene: TRBJ2-3
v_gene: TRBV29-1

CDR3nt: TGTGCCAGCAGCCTCAGCGGGAGGGACCCTTCCAATGAGCAGTTCTTC
CDR3aa: CASSLSGRDPSNEQFF
d_gene: TRBD2
abundance: NA
j_gene: TRBJ2-1
v_gene: TRBV13

CDR3nt: TGTGCCAGCAGACCCCAGGGGAACTATGGCTACACCTTC
CDR3aa: CASRPQGNYGYTF
d_gene: NA
abundance: once
j_gene: TRBJ1-2
v_gene: TRBV28

CDR3nt: TGCGCCAGCAGCCCCGGACAGCTGGTGAACACTGAAGCTTTCTTT
CDR3aa: CASSPGQLVNTEAFF
d_gene: NA
abundance: NA
j_gene: TRBJ1-1
v_gene: TRBV5-1

CDR3nt: TGTGCCAGCAGTTACTCGAAGAGAGGTGGCTACACCTTC
CDR3aa: CASSYSKRGGYTF
d_gene: NA
abundance: NA
j_gene: TRBJ1-2
v_gene: TRBV6-5

CDR3nt: TGTGCCAGCAGTGGGACAGGGGAGAGGCCCCAGCATTTT
CDR3aa: CASSGTGERPQHF
d_gene: TRBD1
abundance: NA
j_gene: TRBJ1-5
v_gene: TRBV6-1

CDR3nt: TGCAGCGCATCCGGGACAGGGGGCGCTGACTATGGCTACACCTTC
CDR3aa: CSASGTGGADYGYTF
d_gene: TRBD1
abundance: NA
j_gene: TRBJ1-2
v_gene: TRBV29-1

CDR3nt: TGTGCCAGCAGTTTATGGTTGGGGGGGGTAAGTAGCAATCAGCCCCGGCATTTT
CDR3aa: CASSLWLGGVSSNQPRHF
d_gene: NA
abundance: once
j_gene: TRBJ1-5
v_gene: TRBV28